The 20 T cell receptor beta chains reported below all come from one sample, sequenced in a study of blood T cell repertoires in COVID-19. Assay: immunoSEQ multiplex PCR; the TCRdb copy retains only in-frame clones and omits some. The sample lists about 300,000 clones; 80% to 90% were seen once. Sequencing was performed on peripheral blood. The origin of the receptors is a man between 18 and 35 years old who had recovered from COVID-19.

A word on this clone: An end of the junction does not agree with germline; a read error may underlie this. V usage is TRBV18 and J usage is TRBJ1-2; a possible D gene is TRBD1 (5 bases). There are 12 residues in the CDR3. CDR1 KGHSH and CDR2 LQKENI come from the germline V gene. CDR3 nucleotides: TGTGCCAGCTCACCAGAAGCCCAGGGCCCCCTCTTC. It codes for CASSPEAQGPLF. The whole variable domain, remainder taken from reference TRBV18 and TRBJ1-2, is NAGVMQNPRHLVRRRGQEARLRCSPMKGHSHVYWYRQLPEEGLKFMVYLQKENIIDESGMPKERFSAEFPKEGPSILRIQQVVRGDSAAYFCASSPEAQGPLFGSGTRLTVV.

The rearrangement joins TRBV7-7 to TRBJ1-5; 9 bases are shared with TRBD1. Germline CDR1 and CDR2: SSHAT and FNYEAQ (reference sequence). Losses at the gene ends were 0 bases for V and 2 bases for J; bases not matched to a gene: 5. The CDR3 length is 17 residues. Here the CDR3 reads CASSLALRTGGNQPQHF. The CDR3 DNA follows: TGTGCCAGCAGCTTAGCGCTCCGGACAGGGGGCAATCAGCCCCAGCATTTT.

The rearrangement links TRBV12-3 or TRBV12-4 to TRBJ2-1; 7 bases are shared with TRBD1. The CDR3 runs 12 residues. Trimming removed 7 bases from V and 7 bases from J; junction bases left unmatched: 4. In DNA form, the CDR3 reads TGTGCCAGCACCGAGACAGGGAATGAGCAGTTCTTC. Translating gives CASTETGNEQFF.

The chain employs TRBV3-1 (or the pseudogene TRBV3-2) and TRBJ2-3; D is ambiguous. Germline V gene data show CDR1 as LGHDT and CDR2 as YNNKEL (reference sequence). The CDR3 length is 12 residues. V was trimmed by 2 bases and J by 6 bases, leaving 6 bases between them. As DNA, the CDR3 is TGTGCCAGCAGCCAAAGAGGCGATACGCAGTATTTT. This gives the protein CASSQRGDTQYF.

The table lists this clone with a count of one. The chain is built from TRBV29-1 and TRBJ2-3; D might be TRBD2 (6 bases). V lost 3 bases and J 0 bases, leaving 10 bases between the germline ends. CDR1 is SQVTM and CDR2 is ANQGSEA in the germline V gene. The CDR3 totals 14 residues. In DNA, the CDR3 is TGCAGCGTTGAGGGGGGAACTAGCACAGATACGCAGTATTTT. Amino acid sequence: CSVEGGTSTDTQYF.

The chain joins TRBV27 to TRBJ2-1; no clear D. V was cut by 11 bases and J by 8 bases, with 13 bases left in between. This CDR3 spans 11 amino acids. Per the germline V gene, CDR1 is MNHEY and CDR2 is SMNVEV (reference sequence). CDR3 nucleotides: TGTGCCTCCGGTAGGAGCGATGAGCAGTTCTTC. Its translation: CASGRSDEQFF.

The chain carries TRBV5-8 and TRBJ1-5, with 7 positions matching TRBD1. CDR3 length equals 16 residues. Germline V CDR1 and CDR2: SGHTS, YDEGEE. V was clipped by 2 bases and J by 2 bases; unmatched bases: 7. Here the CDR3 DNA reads TGTGCCAGCAGCTTTTCAGGGACAGAGGGCAATCAGCCCCAGCATTTT. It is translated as CASSFSGTEGNQPQHF.

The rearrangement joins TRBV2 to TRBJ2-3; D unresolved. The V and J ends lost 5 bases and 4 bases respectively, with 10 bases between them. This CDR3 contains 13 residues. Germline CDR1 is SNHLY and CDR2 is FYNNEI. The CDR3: CASSREQADTQYF. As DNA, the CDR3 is TGTGCCAGCAGTCGCGAGCAGGCAGATACGCAGTATTTT.

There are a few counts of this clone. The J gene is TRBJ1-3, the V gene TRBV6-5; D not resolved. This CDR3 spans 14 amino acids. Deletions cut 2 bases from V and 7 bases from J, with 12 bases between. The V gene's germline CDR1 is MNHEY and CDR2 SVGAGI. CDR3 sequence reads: CASSYDLQANTIYF. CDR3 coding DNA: TGTGCCAGCAGTTACGATCTTCAAGCGAACACCATATATTTT.

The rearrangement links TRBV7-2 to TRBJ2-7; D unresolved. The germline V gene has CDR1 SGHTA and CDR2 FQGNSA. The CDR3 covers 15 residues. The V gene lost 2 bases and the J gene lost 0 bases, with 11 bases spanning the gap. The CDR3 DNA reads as TGTGCCAGCAGCTTAAGCCCACGTAGCTCCTACGAGCAGTACTTC. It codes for CASSLSPRSSYEQYF. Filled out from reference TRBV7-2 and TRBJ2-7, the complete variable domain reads GAGVSQSPSNKVTEKGKDVELRCDPISGHTALYWYRQSLGQGLEFLIYFQGNSAPDKSGLPSDRFSAERTGGSVSTLTIQRTQQEDSAVYLCASSLSPRSSYEQYFGPGTRLTVT.

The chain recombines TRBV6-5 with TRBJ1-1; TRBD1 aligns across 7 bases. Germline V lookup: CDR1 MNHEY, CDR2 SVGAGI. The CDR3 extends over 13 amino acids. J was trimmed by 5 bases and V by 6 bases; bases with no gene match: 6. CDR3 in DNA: TGTGCCAGCAGAAAGACAGGGTTAACTGAAGCTTTCTTT. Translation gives CASRKTGLTEAFF.

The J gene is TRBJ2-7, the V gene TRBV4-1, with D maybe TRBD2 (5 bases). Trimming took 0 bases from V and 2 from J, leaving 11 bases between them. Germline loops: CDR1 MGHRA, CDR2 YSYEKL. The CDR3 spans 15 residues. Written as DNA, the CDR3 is TGCGCCAGCAGCCAAGAGGGGAGTCGCGCCTACGAGCAGTACTTC. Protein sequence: CASSQEGSRAYEQYF.

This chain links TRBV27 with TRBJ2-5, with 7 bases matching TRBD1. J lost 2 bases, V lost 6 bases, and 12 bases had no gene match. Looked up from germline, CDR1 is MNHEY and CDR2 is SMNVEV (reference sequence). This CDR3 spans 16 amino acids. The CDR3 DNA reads TGTGCCAGCAGGAAACAAAGGACAGGCACACAAGAGACCCAGTACTTC. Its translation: CASRKQRTGTQETQYF.

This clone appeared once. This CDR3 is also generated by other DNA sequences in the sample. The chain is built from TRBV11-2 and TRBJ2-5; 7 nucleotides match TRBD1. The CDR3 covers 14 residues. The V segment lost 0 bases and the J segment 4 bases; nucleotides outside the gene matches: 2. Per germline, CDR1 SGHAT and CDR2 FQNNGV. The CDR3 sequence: CASSLDRGRETQYF. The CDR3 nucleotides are TGTGCCAGCAGCTTAGACAGGGGGAGAGAGACCCAGTACTTC.

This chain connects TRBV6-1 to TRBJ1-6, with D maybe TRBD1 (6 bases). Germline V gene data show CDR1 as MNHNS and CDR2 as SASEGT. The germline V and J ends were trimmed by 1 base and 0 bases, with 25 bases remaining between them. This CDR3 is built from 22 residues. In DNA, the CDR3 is TGTGCCAGCAGTGAAGTTTTTGTGCGGACAGTCTATCGTAGCTCCTATAATTCACCCCTCCACTTT. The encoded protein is CASSEVFVRTVYRSSYNSPLHF.

The CDR3 DNA follows: TGTGCCAGCAGCAAAGGGACAGCTTCCTACGAGCAGTACTTC. Residues: CASSKGTASYEQYF. The J gene is TRBJ2-7, the V gene TRBV7-9; TRBD1 aligns across 7 bases. The V gene's germline CDR1 is SEHNR and CDR2 FQNEAQ (reference sequence). The J segment lost 1 base and the V segment lost 5 bases, leaving 5 bases of the junction unmatched. This CDR3 is built from 14 residues. The variable domain in full, with the rest retrieved from reference TRBV7-9 and TRBJ2-7, is DTGVSQNPRHKITKRGQNVTFRCDPISEHNRLYWYRQTLGQGPEFLTYFQNEAQLEKSRLLSDRFSAERPKGSFSTLEIQRTEQGDSAMYLCASSKGTASYEQYFGPGTRLTVT.

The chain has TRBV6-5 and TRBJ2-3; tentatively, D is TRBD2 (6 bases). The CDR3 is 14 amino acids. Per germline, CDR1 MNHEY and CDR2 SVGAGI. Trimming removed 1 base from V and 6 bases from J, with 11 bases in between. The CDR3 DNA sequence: TGTGCCAGCAGTTACTTCGCCCGGGGGGATACGCAGTATTTT. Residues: CASSYFARGDTQYF.

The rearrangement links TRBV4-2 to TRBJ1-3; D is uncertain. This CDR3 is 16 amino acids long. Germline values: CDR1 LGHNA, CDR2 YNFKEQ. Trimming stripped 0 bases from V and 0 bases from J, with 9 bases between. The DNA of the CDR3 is TGTGCCAGCAGCCAAGAGGTCCAGGCCTCTGGAAACACCATATATTTT. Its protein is CASSQEVQASGNTIYF.

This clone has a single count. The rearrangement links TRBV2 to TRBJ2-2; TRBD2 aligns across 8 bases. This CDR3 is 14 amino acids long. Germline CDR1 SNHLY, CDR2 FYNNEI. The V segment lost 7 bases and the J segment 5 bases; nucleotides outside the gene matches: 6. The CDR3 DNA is TGTGCCAGCAACTATCGGGGGGGAACCGGGGAGCTGTTTTTT. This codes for CASNYRGGTGELFF.

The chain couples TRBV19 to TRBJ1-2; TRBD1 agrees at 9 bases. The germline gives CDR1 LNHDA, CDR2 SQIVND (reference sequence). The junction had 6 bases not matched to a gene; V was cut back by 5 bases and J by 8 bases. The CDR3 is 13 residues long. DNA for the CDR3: TGTGCCAGTAGTCAGGGACAGGGAGACGGCTACACCTTC. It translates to CASSQGQGDGYTF.